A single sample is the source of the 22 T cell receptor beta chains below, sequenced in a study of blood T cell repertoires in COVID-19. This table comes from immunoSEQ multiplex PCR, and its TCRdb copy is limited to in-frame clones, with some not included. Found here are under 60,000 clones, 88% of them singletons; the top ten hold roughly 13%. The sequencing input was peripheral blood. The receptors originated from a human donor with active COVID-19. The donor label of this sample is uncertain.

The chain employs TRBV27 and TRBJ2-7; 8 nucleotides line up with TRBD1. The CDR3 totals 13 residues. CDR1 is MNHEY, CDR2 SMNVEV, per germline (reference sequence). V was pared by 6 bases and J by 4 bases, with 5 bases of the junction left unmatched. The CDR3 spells CASSNRGEYEQYF. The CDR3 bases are TGTGCCAGCAGCAACAGGGGGGAATACGAGCAGTACTTC.

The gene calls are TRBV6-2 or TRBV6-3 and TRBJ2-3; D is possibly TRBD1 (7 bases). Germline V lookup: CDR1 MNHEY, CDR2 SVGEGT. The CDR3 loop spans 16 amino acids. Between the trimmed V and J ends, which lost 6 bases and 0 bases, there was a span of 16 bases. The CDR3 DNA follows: TGTGCCAGCAGCCTCCCAGGGGGGCCTAGCACAGATACGCAGTATTTT. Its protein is CASSLPGGPSTDTQYF.

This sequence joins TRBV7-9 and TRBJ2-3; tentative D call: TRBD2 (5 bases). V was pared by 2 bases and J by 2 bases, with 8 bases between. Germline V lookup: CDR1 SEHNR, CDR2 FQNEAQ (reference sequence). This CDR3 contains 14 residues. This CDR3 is CASSLRDYTDTQYF. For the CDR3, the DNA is TGTGCCAGCAGCTTACGAGACTACACAGATACGCAGTATTTT.

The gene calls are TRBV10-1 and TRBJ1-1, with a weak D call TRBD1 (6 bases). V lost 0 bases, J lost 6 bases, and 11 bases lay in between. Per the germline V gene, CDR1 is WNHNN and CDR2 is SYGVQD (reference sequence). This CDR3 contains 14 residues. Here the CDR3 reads CASSESPGVPEAFF. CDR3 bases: TGCGCCAGCAGTGAGTCCCCAGGGGTTCCTGAAGCTTTCTTT.

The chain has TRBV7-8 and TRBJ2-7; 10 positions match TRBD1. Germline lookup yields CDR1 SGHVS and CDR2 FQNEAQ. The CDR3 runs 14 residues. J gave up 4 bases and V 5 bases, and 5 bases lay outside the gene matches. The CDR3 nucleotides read TGTGCCAGCAGCCCCAGGGACAGGGGATACGAGCAGTACTTC. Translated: CASSPRDRGYEQYF.

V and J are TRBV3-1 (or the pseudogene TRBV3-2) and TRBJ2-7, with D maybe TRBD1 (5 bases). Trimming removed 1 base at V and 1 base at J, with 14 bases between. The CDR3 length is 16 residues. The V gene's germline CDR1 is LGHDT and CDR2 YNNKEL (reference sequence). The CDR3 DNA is TGTGCCAGCAGCCAAGTAGGGCAGGGAAGTTCCTACGAGCAGTACTTC. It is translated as CASSQVGQGSSYEQYF.

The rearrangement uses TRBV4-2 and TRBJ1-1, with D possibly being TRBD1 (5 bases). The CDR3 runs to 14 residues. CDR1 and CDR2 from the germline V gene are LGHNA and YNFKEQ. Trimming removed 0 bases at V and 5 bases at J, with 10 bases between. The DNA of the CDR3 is TGTGCCAGCAGCCAAGATCCGGAGGGGACTGAAGCTTTCTTT. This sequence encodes CASSQDPEGTEAFF.

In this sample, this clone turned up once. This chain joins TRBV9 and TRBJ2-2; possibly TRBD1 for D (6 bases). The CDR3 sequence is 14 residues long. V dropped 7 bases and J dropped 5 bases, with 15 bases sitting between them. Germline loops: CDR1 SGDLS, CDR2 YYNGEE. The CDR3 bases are TGTGCCAGCGGACCGCAGGGGCAGACCGGGGAGCTGTTTTTT. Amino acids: CASGPQGQTGELFF.

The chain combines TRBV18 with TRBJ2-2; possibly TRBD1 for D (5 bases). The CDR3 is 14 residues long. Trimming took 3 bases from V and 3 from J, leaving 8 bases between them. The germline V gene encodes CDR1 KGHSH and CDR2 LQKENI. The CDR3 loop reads CASSPLQDTGELFF. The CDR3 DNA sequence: TGTGCCAGCTCACCCCTACAGGACACCGGGGAGCTGTTTTTT. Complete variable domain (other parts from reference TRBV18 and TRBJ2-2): NAGVMQNPRHLVRRRGQEARLRCSPMKGHSHVYWYRQLPEEGLKFMVYLQKENIIDESGMPKERFSAEFPKEGPSILRIQQVVRGDSAAYFCASSPLQDTGELFFGEGSRLTVL.

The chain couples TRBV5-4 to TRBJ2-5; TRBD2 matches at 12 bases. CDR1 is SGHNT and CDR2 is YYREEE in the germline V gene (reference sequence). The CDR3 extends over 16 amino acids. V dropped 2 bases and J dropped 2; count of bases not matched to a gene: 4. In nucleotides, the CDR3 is TGTGCCAGCAGCTTTGGACTAGCGGGGTTTCAAGAGACCCAGTACTTC. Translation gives CASSFGLAGFQETQYF.

The CDR3 protein is CASSLGLLGETQYF. As DNA, the CDR3 is TGCGCCAGCAGCCTCGGACTATTGGGAGAGACCCAGTACTTC. This chain uses TRBV5-1 with TRBJ2-5, with D possibly TRBD2 on 6 matching bases. The CDR3 consists of 14 residues. With 4 bases removed from V and 4 bases from J, the gap between germline ends came to 14 bases. Germline assignment: CDR1 SGHRS and CDR2 YFSETQ.

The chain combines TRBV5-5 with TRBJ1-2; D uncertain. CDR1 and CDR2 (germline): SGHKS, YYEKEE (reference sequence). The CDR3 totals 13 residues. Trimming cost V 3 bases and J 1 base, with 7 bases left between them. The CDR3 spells CASSSQSNYGYTF. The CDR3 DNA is TGTGCCAGCAGCTCACAGAGTAACTATGGCTACACCTTC.

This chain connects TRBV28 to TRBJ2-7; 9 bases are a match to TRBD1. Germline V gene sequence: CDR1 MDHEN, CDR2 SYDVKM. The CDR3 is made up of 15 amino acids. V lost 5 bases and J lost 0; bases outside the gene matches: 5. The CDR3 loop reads CASSRTGGASYEQYF. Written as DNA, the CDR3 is TGTGCCAGCAGTCGAACAGGGGGCGCCTCCTACGAGCAGTACTTC.

The DNA of the CDR3 is TGCGCCAGCAGCTCGGGACAGGGGGCGAGTAATGAGCAGTTCTTC. The encoded protein is CASSSGQGASNEQFF. V gene TRBV5-1 combines with J gene TRBJ2-1; TRBD1 matches 12 bases. This CDR3 has 15 residues. The germline gives CDR1 SGHRS, CDR2 YFSETQ. The J segment lost 7 bases and the V segment lost 3 bases, leaving 5 bases of the junction unmatched.

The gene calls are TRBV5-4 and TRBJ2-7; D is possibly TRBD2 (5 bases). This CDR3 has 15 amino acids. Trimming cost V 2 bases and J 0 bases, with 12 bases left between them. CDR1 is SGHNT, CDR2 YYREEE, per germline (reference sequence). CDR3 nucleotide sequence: TGTGCCAGCAGCTTTTTGACGGGGAACTCCTACGAGCAGTACTTC. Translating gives CASSFLTGNSYEQYF.

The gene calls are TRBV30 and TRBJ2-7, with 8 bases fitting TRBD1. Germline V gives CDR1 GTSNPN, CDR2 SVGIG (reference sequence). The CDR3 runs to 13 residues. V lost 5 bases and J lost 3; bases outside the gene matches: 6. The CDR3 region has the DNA TGTGCCTGGGAGCCCGGACAGGGCTACGAGCAGTACTTC. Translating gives CAWEPGQGYEQYF.

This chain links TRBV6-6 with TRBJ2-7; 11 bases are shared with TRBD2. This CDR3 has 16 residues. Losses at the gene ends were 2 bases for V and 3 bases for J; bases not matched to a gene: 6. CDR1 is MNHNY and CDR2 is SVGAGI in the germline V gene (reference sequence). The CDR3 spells CASSYGSLAGDYEQYF. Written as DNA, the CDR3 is TGTGCCAGCAGTTACGGTTCACTAGCGGGGGACTACGAGCAGTACTTC.

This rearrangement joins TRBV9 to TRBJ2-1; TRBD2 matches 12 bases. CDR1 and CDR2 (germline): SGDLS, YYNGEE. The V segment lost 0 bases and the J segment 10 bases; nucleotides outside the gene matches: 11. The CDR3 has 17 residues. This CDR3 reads CASSVGILAGGFEEQFF. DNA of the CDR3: TGTGCCAGCAGCGTAGGTATACTAGCGGGAGGATTTGAGGAGCAGTTCTTC.

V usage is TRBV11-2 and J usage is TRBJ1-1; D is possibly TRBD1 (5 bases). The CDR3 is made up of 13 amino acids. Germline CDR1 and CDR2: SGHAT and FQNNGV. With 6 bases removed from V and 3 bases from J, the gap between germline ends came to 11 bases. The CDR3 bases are TGTGCCAGCAGAGACTGGGGGGACACTGAAGCTTTCTTT. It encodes CASRDWGDTEAFF. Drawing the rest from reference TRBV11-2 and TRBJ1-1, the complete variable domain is EAGVAQSPRYKIIEKRQSVAFWCNPISGHATLYWYQQILGQGPKLLIQFQNNGVVDDSQLPKDRFSAERLKGVDSTLKIQPAKLEDSAVYLCASRDWGDTEAFFGQGTRLTVV.

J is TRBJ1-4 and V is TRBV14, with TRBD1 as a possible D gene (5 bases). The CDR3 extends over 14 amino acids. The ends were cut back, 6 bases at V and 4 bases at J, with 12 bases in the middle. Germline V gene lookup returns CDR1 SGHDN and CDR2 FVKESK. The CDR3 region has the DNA TGTGCCAGCAGGAGGGGAGGGGATAATGAAAAACTGTTTTTT. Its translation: CASRRGGDNEKLFF.

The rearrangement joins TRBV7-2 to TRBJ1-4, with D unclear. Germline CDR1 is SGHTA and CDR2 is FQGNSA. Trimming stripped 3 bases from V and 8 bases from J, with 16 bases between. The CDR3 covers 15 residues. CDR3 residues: CASSFFTAGPEKLFF. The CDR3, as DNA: TGTGCCAGCAGCTTCTTTACAGCCGGTCCCGAAAAACTGTTTTTT.

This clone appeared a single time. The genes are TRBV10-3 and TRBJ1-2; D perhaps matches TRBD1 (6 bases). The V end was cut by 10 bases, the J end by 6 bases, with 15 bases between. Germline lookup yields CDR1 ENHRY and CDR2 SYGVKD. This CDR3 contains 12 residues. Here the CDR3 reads CATVTGRDGYTF. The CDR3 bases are TGTGCCACCGTTACAGGGCGTGATGGCTACACCTTC.